Presented here are 20 T cell receptor beta chains from one specimen sequenced in a study of cytomegalovirus exposure and HLA in healthy donors. In the PCR, 60 Vbeta and 13 Jbeta primers were used. The data were produced by immunoSEQ multiplex PCR, yet TCRdb's version contains in-frame clones alone and is incomplete. Of fewer than 250,000 clones in the sample, about 80% are singletons; the top ten hold around 1.8%. Sequenced sample: PBMCs. Every receptor here comes from a man in his late teens or twenties in good health and CMV-seronegative.

The chain links TRBV27 to TRBJ2-4; 7 nucleotides match TRBD1. CDR1 and CDR2 from the germline V gene are MNHEY and SMNVEV (reference sequence). With 8 bases clipped from V and 4 bases from J, the junction kept 2 bases outside the gene matches. The CDR3 consists of 12 residues. The CDR3 region is CASRGQKNIQYF. CDR3 coding DNA: TGTGCCAGCCGGGGACAGAAAAACATTCAGTACTTC.

The chain links TRBV13 to TRBJ2-3; the match to TRBD2 covers 8 bases. The CDR3 sequence is 16 residues long. V lost 3 bases and J lost 2; bases outside the gene matches: 7. Per germline, CDR1 PRHDT and CDR2 FYEKMQ (reference sequence). The CDR3 DNA is TGTGCCAGCAGCTTTCCCTCGGGGGGGGACACAGATACGCAGTATTTT. Residues: CASSFPSGGDTDTQYF.

The V gene is TRBV5-1, the J gene TRBJ2-3; 11 bases fit TRBD2. Trimming removed 4 bases from V and 0 bases from J; junction bases left unmatched: 10. The CDR3 sequence is 18 residues long. Germline lookup yields CDR1 SGHRS and CDR2 YFSETQ. The CDR3 region has the DNA TGCGCCAGCAGCCCCCTAGCGGGGGGTACTACTAGCACAGATACGCAGTATTTT. It codes for CASSPLAGGTTSTDTQYF. Filled out from reference TRBV5-1 and TRBJ2-3, the complete variable domain reads KAGVTQTPRYLIKTRGQQVTLSCSPISGHRSVSWYQQTPGQGLQFLFEYFSETQRNKGNFPGRFSGRQFSNSRSEMNVSTLELGDSALYLCASSPLAGGTTSTDTQYFGPGTRLTVL.

Only a few counts were recorded for this clone. The rearrangement links TRBV11-2 to TRBJ2-2; D unresolved. The CDR3 sequence is 14 residues long. From germline, CDR1 is SGHAT and CDR2 FQNNGV. The V end was cut by 7 bases, the J end by 0 bases, with 9 bases between. In DNA form, the CDR3 reads TGTGCCAGCAACCCCTCAGCGAACACCGGGGAGCTGTTTTTT. Protein product: CASNPSANTGELFF.

The chain recombines TRBV9 with TRBJ2-7, with 7 positions matching TRBD2. The length of the CDR3 is 15 residues. Germline loops: CDR1 SGDLS, CDR2 YYNGEE. V lost 3 bases to trimming and J lost 6 bases; unmatched junction nucleotides: 12. The CDR3 sequence is CASSGGSGLVPEQYF. The CDR3 DNA reads as TGTGCCAGCAGCGGAGGGTCCGGACTAGTACCCGAGCAGTACTTC.

The J gene is TRBJ1-1, the V gene TRBV10-2, with TRBD1 as a possible D gene (6 bases). Germline-derived CDR1 and CDR2 are WSHSY and SAAADI. Trimming pared 3 bases from V and 0 bases from J, leaving 17 bases between. The CDR3 loop spans 17 amino acids. CDR3 DNA: TGCGCCAGCAGTGAACATCAGGGGACGTCGTTGAACACTGAAGCTTTCTTT. It translates to CASSEHQGTSLNTEAFF.

CDR3 sequence (DNA): TGCGCCAGCAGCTTGGGGGCGGGGGAGACCCAGTACTTC. Translating it yields CASSLGAGETQYF. The V gene is TRBV5-1, the J gene TRBJ2-5; possibly TRBD2 for D (6 bases). V was shortened by 0 bases and J by 5 bases, with 8 bases between the two germline ends. CDR1 is SGHRS and CDR2 is YFSETQ in the germline V gene. CDR3 length: 13 amino acids. Drawing the rest from reference TRBV5-1 and TRBJ2-5, the complete variable domain is KAGVTQTPRYLIKTRGQQVTLSCSPISGHRSVSWYQQTPGQGLQFLFEYFSETQRNKGNFPGRFSGRQFSNSRSEMNVSTLELGDSALYLCASSLGAGETQYFGPGTRLLVL.

The V gene is TRBV29-1, the J gene TRBJ1-4; the D gene is possibly TRBD1 (6 bases). CDR3 length equals 13 residues. V gave up 6 bases and J gave up 15 bases, with 23 bases separating them. Looked up from germline, CDR1 is SQVTM and CDR2 is ANQGSEA. The CDR3 coding sequence is TGCAGCGTCAGCCCCCGGAACAGGGCAGAGGTGTTTTTT. Residues: CSVSPRNRAEVFF.

The genes are TRBV5-1 and TRBJ2-7, with D possibly being TRBD1 (6 bases). The V end was cut by 0 bases, the J end by 5 bases, with 9 bases between. The CDR3 is 13 amino acids. From germline, CDR1 is SGHRS and CDR2 YFSETQ. The CDR3: CASSLDRAHEQYF. CDR3 sequence (DNA): TGCGCCAGCAGCTTGGACAGGGCCCACGAGCAGTACTTC.

The chain carries TRBV2 and TRBJ2-3, with 12 bases matching TRBD1. This CDR3 is built from 17 residues. CDR1 is SNHLY, CDR2 FYNNEI, per germline. V lost 10 bases, J lost 4 bases, and 15 bases stayed unmatched. The CDR3 is CAIQARGQGAFPDTQYF. The CDR3 coding sequence is TGTGCCATCCAGGCTCGGGGACAGGGGGCGTTCCCAGATACGCAGTATTTT.

The chain is built from TRBV11-2 and TRBJ1-5; 7 bases line up with TRBD1. The CDR3 is 15 amino acids. Per the germline V gene, CDR1 is SGHAT and CDR2 is FQNNGV. V dropped 2 bases and J dropped 3; count of bases not matched to a gene: 4. The CDR3 DNA follows: TGTGCCAGCAGCTTATTGGGACAGCTCAATCAGCCCCAGCATTTT. Protein product: CASSLLGQLNQPQHF.

The J gene is TRBJ1-2, the V gene TRBV10-3, with 10 bases aligning to TRBD1. CDR3 length equals 18 residues. The germline V gene has CDR1 ENHRY and CDR2 SYGVKD. The junction had 14 bases not matched to a gene; V was cut back by 3 bases and J by 4 bases. CDR3 amino acids: CAISDLLNSGTGAYGYTF. In DNA form, the CDR3 reads TGTGCCATCAGTGACCTTCTCAATTCCGGGACAGGGGCCTATGGCTACACCTTC.

This chain joins TRBV14 and TRBJ1-2; 7 bases align to TRBD1. V was clipped by 1 base and J by 5 bases; unmatched bases: 1. The CDR3 consists of 13 residues. The germline gives CDR1 SGHDN, CDR2 FVKESK. The CDR3 region is CASSQARGYGYTF. DNA for the CDR3: TGTGCCAGCAGCCAAGCCAGGGGGTATGGCTACACCTTC.

The chain is built from TRBV9 and TRBJ2-1, with 8 bases that match TRBD1. CDR3 length equals 15 residues. The ends lost 1 base at V and 6 bases at J; junction bases unmatched: 6. Germline V gene data show CDR1 as SGDLS and CDR2 as YYNGEE. The CDR3 protein is CASSVRKQGGNEQFF. CDR3 nucleotides: TGTGCCAGCAGCGTAAGAAAACAGGGGGGCAATGAGCAGTTCTTC.

This chain uses TRBV4-1 with TRBJ1-1; D gene ambiguous. In germline, CDR1 is MGHRA, CDR2 YSYEKL. The CDR3 spans 13 residues. V was clipped by 0 bases and J by 7 bases, with 9 bases between them. This chain's CDR3 is CASSQELSDEAFF. The CDR3 coding sequence is TGCGCCAGCAGCCAAGAATTGAGTGATGAAGCTTTCTTT.

The CDR3 reads CASSSDRGYEQYF. CDR3 bases: TGCGCCAGCAGCAGTGACAGGGGCTACGAGCAGTACTTC. The chain is built from TRBV4-3 and TRBJ2-7; 8 positions agree with TRBD1. This CDR3 is built from 13 residues. Per the germline V gene, CDR1 is LGHNA and CDR2 is YSLEER. V lost 5 bases to trimming and J lost 3 bases; unmatched junction nucleotides: 3.

The rearrangement uses TRBV5-1 and TRBJ1-6; 8 bases line up with TRBD1. Germline values: CDR1 SGHRS, CDR2 YFSETQ. Unmatched junction bases numbered 8, after V lost 2 bases and J lost 10 bases. This CDR3 is built from 15 residues. The CDR3 here is CASSLAQGARSPLHF. The CDR3 nucleotides read TGCGCCAGCAGCTTAGCCCAGGGGGCCAGGTCACCCCTCCACTTT.

The CDR3 region has the DNA TGCGCCAGCAGCCAAGTTACAGGCAGATCTGGAAACACCATATATTTT. Amino acid sequence: CASSQVTGRSGNTIYF. This chain connects TRBV4-3 to TRBJ1-3; possible D gene TRBD1, 5 bases. The CDR3 is 16 residues long. The V end lost 1 base, the J end lost 1 base, and 11 bases lay between the germline ends. Germline V gives CDR1 LGHNA, CDR2 YSLEER.

The chain employs TRBV7-3 and TRBJ1-1; TRBD1 aligns across 10 bases. The V and J ends lost 5 bases and 0 bases, in that order; junction bases with no gene match: 6. Germline V gene data show CDR1 as SGHTA and CDR2 as FQGTGA. The CDR3 spans 16 residues. CDR3 residues: CASSPRGQGLNTEAFF. CDR3 in DNA: TGTGCCAGCAGCCCTAGGGGACAGGGGCTGAACACTGAAGCTTTCTTT.

In this sample, this clone turned up once. This chain joins TRBV30 and TRBJ2-3, with D perhaps TRBD1 (5 bases). This CDR3 spans 15 amino acids. The V end lost 2 bases, the J end lost 3 bases, and 15 bases lay between the germline ends. Looked up from germline, CDR1 is GTSNPN and CDR2 is SVGIG (reference sequence). CDR3 DNA sequence: TGTGCCTGGAGTAAGCAGGGCCTAAGGACAGATACGCAGTATTTT. This codes for CAWSKQGLRTDTQYF.